This T cell receptor (beta chain) was sequenced for a study of shared clonotypes between healthy human individuals. Overall study: The study used three CD4 naive, three CD4 memory, two CD8 naive and one CD8 memory plate per donor.

As for this clone: What it binds is unknown.

Using about 220 ng DNA, tens of thousands of T cell genomes, the sorted-subset replicate PCRs were run. Only in-frame clones appear in the TCRdb table, and some are missing; sequencing was by immunoSEQ multiplex PCR. Of 500,000 or so clones listed, more than 95% are singletons. CDR1 is SEHNR, CDR2 FQNEAQ, per germline (reference sequence). The V and J ends lost 6 bases and 5 bases respectively, with 9 bases between them. CDR3 length: 12 amino acids. Study outcomes and limitations: Sorted-subset sequencing was shown by rarefaction to be incomplete despite large depth. Clonotype sharing among donors, it was expected, would be affected by sequencing depth.

The TCR originated in a woman aged 30 to 39 in good health. The sequenced material came from naive CD4+ T cells sorted from blood. Stated subset: CD45RA+ positively selected. This chain connects TRBV7-9 to TRBJ2-3; D might be TRBD1 (5 bases). The CDR3: CASRIQEDTQYF. As DNA, the CDR3 is TGTGCCAGCAGAATACAGGAAGATACGCAGTATTTT.